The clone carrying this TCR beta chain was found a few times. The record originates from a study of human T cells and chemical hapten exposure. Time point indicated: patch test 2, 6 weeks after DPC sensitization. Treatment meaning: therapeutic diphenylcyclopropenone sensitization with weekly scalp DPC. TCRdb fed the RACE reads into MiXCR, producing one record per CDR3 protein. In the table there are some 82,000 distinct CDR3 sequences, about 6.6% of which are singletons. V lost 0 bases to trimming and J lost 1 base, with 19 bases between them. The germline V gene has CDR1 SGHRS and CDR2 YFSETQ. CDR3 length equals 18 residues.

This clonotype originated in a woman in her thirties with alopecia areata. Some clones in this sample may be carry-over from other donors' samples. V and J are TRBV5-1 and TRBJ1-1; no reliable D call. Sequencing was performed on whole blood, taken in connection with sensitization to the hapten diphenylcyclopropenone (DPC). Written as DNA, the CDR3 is TGCGCCAGCAGCTTGGGGCCCGCGACTCCGGGCTCGAACACTGAAGCTTTCTTT. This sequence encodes CASSLGPATPGSNTEAFF.